Each of the 19 T cell receptor beta chains below was sequenced from the same sample in a study of shared clonotypes between healthy human individuals. TCRdb's copy holds only in-frame clones and misses some; the assay was immunoSEQ multiplex PCR. The repertoire holds over a million clones, with more than 75% as singletons. The specimen was memory CD4+ T cells from PBMCs. Subset defined: CD45RA-negative fraction. All receptors come from a man aged 18 to 29 in good health. Some clones in this sample may be carry-over from other donors' samples.

V and J are TRBV29-1 and TRBJ1-2, with 9 nucleotides matching TRBD1. The CDR3 runs to 11 residues. CDR1 SQVTM and CDR2 ANQGSEA come from the germline V gene. After removal of 7 bases from V and 8 bases from J, the junction contained 5 bases not matched to a gene. CDR3 sequence reads: CSGRQGDGYTF. In DNA, the CDR3 is TGCAGCGGGCGACAGGGGGACGGCTACACCTTC.

The chain couples TRBV7-3 to TRBJ1-2; D is uncertain. In germline, CDR1 is SGHTA, CDR2 FQGTGA. This CDR3 region has 13 residues. The germline V and J ends were trimmed by 5 bases and 8 bases, with 15 bases remaining between them. The CDR3 DNA reads TGTGCCAGCAGCCCGTCCGGGCTTGAAGGCTACACCTTC. Its translation is CASSPSGLEGYTF.

The chain recombines TRBV27 with TRBJ1-2, with 9 positions matching TRBD1. Losses at the gene ends were 3 bases for V and 4 bases for J; bases not matched to a gene: 9. This CDR3 has 16 residues. Per germline, CDR1 MNHEY and CDR2 SMNVEV (reference sequence). The CDR3 bases are TGTGCCAGCAGTTTGGCCCCTGGACAGGGGAGCTATGGCTACACCTTC. Translating gives CASSLAPGQGSYGYTF.

Ten or more counts support this clone. The same CDR3 also results from other DNA sequences found in this sample. V is TRBV29-1 and J is TRBJ1-1; D might be TRBD1 (5 bases). CDR3 size: 15 residues. V was trimmed by 6 bases and J by 0 bases, leaving 17 bases between them. Looked up from germline, CDR1 is SQVTM and CDR2 is ANQGSEA. The CDR3 bases are TGCAGCGTCGGCCCGGGGTGGGGGATGAACACTGAAGCTTTCTTT. Amino acids: CSVGPGWGMNTEAFF.

This chain links TRBV5-1 with TRBJ2-2, with a weak D call TRBD2 (5 bases). Trimming stripped 4 bases from V and 4 bases from J, with 17 bases between. CDR3 length: 16 residues. Germline V gives CDR1 SGHRS, CDR2 YFSETQ. CDR3 nucleotide sequence: TGCGCCAGCAGCCGGCGCGGAGGCTCTTTCACCGGGGAGCTGTTTTTT. Residues: CASSRRGGSFTGELFF.

This clone has more than one count but fewer than ten. The rearrangement links TRBV11-1 to TRBJ1-2, with 11 nucleotides matching TRBD1. The V gene's germline CDR1 is SGHAT and CDR2 FQDESV (reference sequence). V lost 4 bases and J lost 3; bases outside the gene matches: 4. This CDR3 has 15 amino acids. CDR3 sequence: CASSSGQGAHYGYTF. The DNA of the CDR3 is TGTGCCAGCAGCTCCGGACAGGGGGCTCACTATGGCTACACCTTC. Looking up the rest from reference TRBV11-1 and TRBJ1-2 gives the full variable domain: EAEVAQSPRYKITEKSQAVAFWCDPISGHATLYWYRQILGQGPELLVQFQDESVVDDSQLPKDRFSAERLKGVDSTLKIQPAELGDSAMYLCASSSGQGAHYGYTFGSGTRLTVV.

The chain has TRBV7-6 and TRBJ2-3; perhaps TRBD2 as D (5 bases). V was pared by 1 base and J by 4 bases, with 18 bases between. CDR1 and CDR2 from the germline V gene are SGHVS and FNYEAQ. This CDR3 spans 17 amino acids. CDR3 in amino acids: CASSLGTSGSLADTQYF. The CDR3 nucleotides read TGTGCCAGCAGCTTAGGTACTAGTGGGTCTCTGGCAGATACGCAGTATTTT.

As DNA, the CDR3 is TGTGCCAGCAGTTTATTGTCAAGAGGGGCAGTCACTGAAGCTTTCTTT. Protein product: CASSLLSRGAVTEAFF. This sequence joins TRBV27 and TRBJ1-1, with D maybe TRBD1 (5 bases). Germline lookup yields CDR1 MNHEY and CDR2 SMNVEV (reference sequence). This CDR3 contains 16 residues. With 1 base removed from V and 4 bases from J, the gap between germline ends came to 16 bases.

The rearrangement links TRBV11-2 to TRBJ1-2; D not resolved. The CDR3 sequence is 12 residues long. V lost 5 bases and J 5 bases, leaving 9 bases between the germline ends. Germline loops: CDR1 SGHAT, CDR2 FQNNGV. This CDR3 reads CASSQIDYGYTF. Here the CDR3 DNA reads TGTGCCAGCAGCCAAATTGATTATGGCTACACCTTC.

This clone was detected many times. The chain joins TRBV19 to TRBJ1-1, with unresolved D. Trimming removed 3 bases at V and 3 bases at J, with 17 bases between. Germline V gives CDR1 LNHDA, CDR2 SQIVND (reference sequence). The CDR3 has 16 residues. The CDR3 spells CASSIRASVGYTEAFF. CDR3 in DNA: TGTGCCAGTAGTATTAGGGCATCGGTGGGGTACACTGAAGCTTTCTTT.

The rearrangement joins TRBV6-5 to TRBJ1-3; TRBD1 might be the D (5 bases). The V end lost 6 bases, the J end lost 4 bases, and 13 bases lay between the germline ends. This CDR3 comprises 14 residues. From germline, CDR1 is MNHEY and CDR2 SVGAGI. CDR3 coding DNA: TGTGCCAGCAGCCTATCGGGGCTCGGAAACACCATATATTTT. Its translation is CASSLSGLGNTIYF.

The rearrangement joins TRBV6-5 to TRBJ2-7, with D unresolved. CDR1 and CDR2 (germline): MNHEY, SVGAGI. The CDR3 spans 12 residues. V dropped 7 bases and J dropped 4 bases, with 11 bases sitting between them. The CDR3: CASMAHPYEQYF. The CDR3 DNA is TGTGCCAGCATGGCTCACCCTTACGAGCAGTACTTC.

The CDR3 region has the DNA TGTGCCAGTAGTCCCCCGGACGGCTACGAGCAGTACTTC. The encoded protein is CASSPPDGYEQYF. This chain links TRBV19 with TRBJ2-7; D gene unclear. This CDR3 spans 13 amino acids. CDR1 and CDR2 from the germline V gene are LNHDA and SQIVND (reference sequence). V was trimmed by 5 bases and J by 3 bases, leaving 11 bases between them.

The chain joins TRBV7-6 to TRBJ2-1; possible D gene TRBD2, 7 bases. V was cut by 7 bases and J by 4 bases, with 23 bases left in between. Per the germline V gene, CDR1 is SGHVS and CDR2 is FNYEAQ. There are 17 residues in the CDR3. The CDR3 region is CASTQWGPSGVYNEQFF. The DNA for the CDR3 is TGTGCCAGCACCCAGTGGGGGCCCAGCGGGGTTTACAATGAGCAGTTCTTC.

The chain uses TRBV7-2 and TRBJ2-2; D unclear. The CDR3 spans 16 residues. CDR1 SGHTA and CDR2 FQGNSA come from the germline V gene. With 4 bases removed from V and 1 base from J, the gap between germline ends came to 13 bases. CDR3: CASSSPRPRNTGELFF. In nucleotides, the CDR3 is TGTGCCAGCAGCTCGCCTAGGCCTAGGAACACCGGGGAGCTGTTTTTT. The full variable domain, with the rest looked up from reference TRBV7-2 and TRBJ2-2, is GAGVSQSPSNKVTEKGKDVELRCDPISGHTALYWYRQSLGQGLEFLIYFQGNSAPDKSGLPSDRFSAERTGGSVSTLTIQRTQQEDSAVYLCASSSPRPRNTGELFFGEGSRLTVL.

The chain uses TRBV5-6 and TRBJ1-1; D is unclear. In germline, CDR1 is SGHDT, CDR2 YYEEEE. The CDR3 length is 14 residues. Trimming took 3 bases from V and 1 from J, leaving 10 bases between them. The CDR3 coding sequence is TGTGCCAGCAGCTCAGGTTACACGAACACTGAAGCTTTCTTT. Translating it yields CASSSGYTNTEAFF. The entire variable domain, with the rest obtained from reference TRBV5-6 and TRBJ1-1, is as follows: DAGVTQSPTHLIKTRGQQVTLRCSPKSGHDTVSWYQQALGQGPQFIFQYYEEEERQRGNFPDRFSGHQFPNYSSELNVNALLLGDSALYLCASSSGYTNTEAFFGQGTRLTVV.

To note about this clone: The DNA is left out, because the CDR3 cannot be placed on it with certainty; the CDR3 is given as TCRdb lists it. The genes are TRBV2 and TRBJ1-1. Germline assignment: CDR1 SNHLY and CDR2 FYNNEI. The length of the CDR3 is 15 amino acids, counting both ends. This CDR3 is CASILGGAKNTEAFF.

The genes are TRBV19 and TRBJ1-1; weak D call: TRBD1 (5 bases). This CDR3 has 15 amino acids. V was shortened by 3 bases and J by 1 base, with 12 bases between the two germline ends. CDR1 and CDR2 (germline): LNHDA, SQIVND (reference sequence). CDR3 DNA sequence: TGTGCCAGTAGTATCGGTCTGGGACGGAACACTGAAGCTTTCTTT. It encodes CASSIGLGRNTEAFF.

Comments on this clone: A read error is possible here, since a much larger clone lies one base away. Other nucleotide sequences from this sample produce the same CDR3. The gene calls are TRBV19 and TRBJ2-2, with 12 positions matching TRBD1. The CDR3 length is 16 residues. In germline, CDR1 is LNHDA, CDR2 SQIVND (reference sequence). V trimming: 3 bases; J trimming: 4 bases; junction bases outside the gene matches: 3. CDR3 sequence reads: CASSMGQGAGTGELFF. DNA of the CDR3: TGTGCCAGTAGTATGGGACAGGGGGCGGGCACCGGGGAGCTGTTTTTT.